This T cell receptor beta chain was found in a study of cytomegalovirus exposure and HLA in healthy donors. Study context: Clustering assigned approximately 79% of the roughly 370 genotyped donors to the Caucasian-associated ancestry cluster.

This clone was seen just once. Its cognate antigen is unknown. Broader study findings: CMV serostatus was the sole immune exposure data available. As a later analysis revealed, most CMV-associated TCR beta chains appeared HLA-restricted. In an earlier analysis, about 87% or about 30%: the productive usage of most TCR beta V segments.

The PCR employed 60 Vbeta primers together with 13 Jbeta primers. Assay used: immunoSEQ multiplex PCR; TCRdb lists only in-frame clones, some missing. The sample has 100,000 to 150,000 clones; over 60% are singletons. The CDR3 extends over 13 amino acids. Trimming removed 7 bases from V and 4 bases from J, with 14 bases in between. Germline V gives CDR1 LNHDA, CDR2 SQIVND (reference sequence). The source material was PBMCs. The chain has TRBV19 and TRBJ2-7; perhaps TRBD1 as D (5 bases). This receptor was taken from a female donor in good health and CMV-seronegative. The CDR3 loop reads CASTTDRQYEQYF. The CDR3 DNA follows: TGTGCCAGTACTACTGACAGACAATACGAGCAGTACTTC.